The 22 T cell receptor beta chains listed next were all sequenced from one sample in a study of OX40 agonist ivuxolimab in advanced cancers. Sequencing was performed with immunoSEQ multiplex PCR; in TCRdb, only in-frame clones are kept and a portion is missing. The top ten clones hold approximately 21% of a sample with fewer than 40,000 clones, about 80% of them seen once. This sample comprised CD4+ or CD8+ T cells sorted from blood, obtained in a trial of the OX40 agonist ivuxolimab. These receptors were obtained from an adult with an advanced solid tumor such as melanoma, head and neck, liver or kidney cancer.

The chain has TRBV7-9 and TRBJ2-3, with 7 positions matching TRBD2. Germline CDR1 SEHNR, CDR2 FQNEAQ (reference sequence). V shed 4 bases and J 1 base; nucleotides not matched to a gene: 11. This CDR3 is 17 amino acids long. Here the CDR3 DNA reads TGTGCCAGCAGCTCCCGACTTTCGAGCGGGGGCACAGATACGCAGTATTTT. It yields the protein CASSSRLSSGGTDTQYF.

V is TRBV6-1 and J is TRBJ2-7; tentative D call: TRBD1 (6 bases). Germline CDR1 is MNHNS and CDR2 is SASEGT. V was trimmed by 4 bases and J by 0 bases, leaving 13 bases between them. CDR3 length: 15 residues. CDR3 region: CASSAPRDNSYEQYF. CDR3 nucleotides: TGTGCCAGCAGTGCTCCCCGGGACAACTCCTACGAGCAGTACTTC.

V is TRBV6-1 and J is TRBJ1-1; 8 bases are shared with TRBD1. The CDR3 totals 18 residues. With V trimmed by 4 bases and J by 0 bases, 13 bases remained unmatched. The germline gives CDR1 MNHNS, CDR2 SASEGT. The CDR3 nucleotides are TGTGCCAGCAGTGCCTTAGGACAGGGAGGGTTCATGAACACTGAAGCTTTCTTT. Translated, it gives CASSALGQGGFMNTEAFF.

V gene TRBV7-2 combines with J gene TRBJ2-5, with 9 bases that match TRBD2. Matching the DNA end better, TRBJ2-7 makes the J call doubtful. This CDR3 has 16 residues. CDR1 and CDR2 (germline): SGHTA, FQGNSA. The CDR3 region has the DNA TGTGCCAGCAGCTTAGCGCGGCTAGCGGGGACCTACGAGCAGTACTTC. Translating gives CASSLARLAGTYEQYF.

V usage is TRBV9 and J usage is TRBJ2-1; 9 bases agree with TRBD1. The V gene's germline CDR1 is SGDLS and CDR2 YYNGEE. The CDR3 loop spans 16 amino acids. Unmatched junction bases numbered 11, after V lost 4 bases and J lost 6 bases. This chain's CDR3 is CASSPWDREFSNEQFF. The CDR3, as DNA: TGTGCCAGCAGCCCGTGGGACAGGGAGTTTTCCAATGAGCAGTTCTTC.

Notes on this clone: The sample contains more than one DNA sequence encoding this CDR3. V is TRBV30 and J is TRBJ1-5; D unresolved. The CDR3 extends over 14 amino acids. The germline V and J ends were trimmed by 3 bases and 1 base, with 10 bases remaining between them. Germline-derived CDR1 and CDR2 are GTSNPN and SVGIG (reference sequence). The CDR3 reads CAWSLTISNQPQHF. The CDR3 coding sequence is TGTGCCTGGAGCTTAACAATCAGCAATCAGCCCCAGCATTTT.

V is TRBV6-1 and J is TRBJ1-1; D remains unclear. Trimming stripped 4 bases from V and 0 bases from J, with 9 bases between. The CDR3 has 14 amino acids. Germline V CDR1 and CDR2: MNHNS, SASEGT. CDR3 region: CASSVMDLNTEAFF. In DNA form, the CDR3 reads TGTGCCAGCAGTGTGATGGACCTGAACACTGAAGCTTTCTTT.

The chain employs TRBV5-1 and TRBJ2-5, with D possibly being TRBD1 or TRBD2 (6 bases each). This CDR3 contains 14 residues. CDR1 is SGHRS, CDR2 YFSETQ, per germline. V lost 4 bases and J lost 5, with 15 bases in between. As DNA, the CDR3 is TGCGCCAGCAGCCTAAGGGGGGTTTTGGAGACCCAGTACTTC. Protein product: CASSLRGVLETQYF. The whole variable domain, remainder taken from reference TRBV5-1 and TRBJ2-5, is KAGVTQTPRYLIKTRGQQVTLSCSPISGHRSVSWYQQTPGQGLQFLFEYFSETQRNKGNFPGRFSGRQFSNSRSEMNVSTLELGDSALYLCASSLRGVLETQYFGPGTRLLVL.

The rearrangement uses TRBV6-5 and TRBJ1-2; D ambiguous. Between the trimmed V and J ends, which lost 2 bases and 7 bases, there was a span of 14 bases. Per the germline V gene, CDR1 is MNHEY and CDR2 is SVGAGI. The CDR3 is 14 amino acids. CDR3: CASSYTGQAFGYTF. CDR3 nucleotides: TGTGCCAGCAGTTACACCGGCCAGGCTTTTGGCTACACCTTC.

V is TRBV25-1 and J is TRBJ2-5; either TRBD1 or TRBD2 may supply D (6 bases each). There are 15 residues in the CDR3. Germline V lookup: CDR1 MGHDK, CDR2 SYGVNS. V gave up 6 bases and J gave up 5 bases, with 19 bases separating them. The CDR3 sequence is CASSGGGLLGETQYF. The CDR3 nucleotides read TGTGCCAGCAGCGGAGGGGGGCTCCTAGGGGAGACCCAGTACTTC.

Comment on this clone: Germline and junction disagree at one end, which may indicate a read error. The sample holds other DNA sequences that translate to the same CDR3. V gene TRBV7-6 combines with J gene TRBJ1-1; no clear D gene. The CDR3 covers 14 residues. CDR1 and CDR2 from the germline V gene are SGHVS and FNYEAQ. The CDR3 is CASSPRQADTEAFF. CDR3 nucleotides: TGTGCCAGCAGTCCAAGGCAGGCAGACACTGAGGCTTTCTTT.

The rearrangement links TRBV19 to TRBJ2-3; D is unclear. The CDR3 runs to 11 residues. The germline V gene has CDR1 LNHDA and CDR2 SQIVND (reference sequence). V was pared by 6 bases and J by 3 bases, with 4 bases between. The CDR3 DNA sequence: TGTGCCAGTAGCCGAACAGATACGCAGTATTTT. Encoded protein: CASSRTDTQYF. Full variable domain (outside the CDR3, taken from reference TRBV19 and TRBJ2-3): DGGITQSPKYLFRKEGQNVTLSCEQNLNHDAMYWYRQDPGQGLRLIYYSQIVNDFQKGDIAEGYSVSREKKESFPLTVTSAQKNPTAFYLCASSRTDTQYFGPGTRLTVL.

The chain carries TRBV21-1 and TRBJ2-2; the D call TRBD1 from the table was never checked on the DNA. TRBV21-1 is noted as a pseudogene. There are 17 residues in the CDR3. CDR3 coding DNA: TGTGCCAGCAGCAAAGACCCCCCCAGGGAAGCCACCGGGGAGCTGTTTTTT. Its translation is CASSKDPPREATGELFF.

V gene TRBV19 combines with J gene TRBJ1-3; possible D gene TRBD1, 6 bases. CDR1 LNHDA and CDR2 SQIVND come from the germline V gene (reference sequence). V was cut by 8 bases and J by 3 bases, with 20 bases left in between. The CDR3 sequence is 16 residues long. The CDR3 here is CASRIRQGLGGNTIYF. For the CDR3, the DNA is TGTGCCAGTCGGATCCGGCAGGGGTTAGGTGGAAACACCATATATTTT.

The table lists this clone with a few counts. This chain links TRBV28 with TRBJ2-7; D call uncertain. Trimming shortened V by 5 bases and J by 1 base, and 15 bases separated the two germline ends. This CDR3 contains 15 residues. Germline loops: CDR1 MDHEN, CDR2 SYDVKM. CDR3 loop: CASSASHILSYEQYF. CDR3 coding DNA: TGTGCCAGCAGTGCCTCGCACATTTTATCCTACGAGCAGTACTTC.

The V and J genes are TRBV6-5 and TRBJ1-4; no firm D call. CDR1 and CDR2 from the germline V gene are MNHEY and SVGAGI. The CDR3 runs to 11 residues. Trimming shortened V by 5 bases and J by 6 bases, and 4 bases separated the two germline ends. As DNA, the CDR3 is TGTGCCAGCAGTGACTATGAAAAACTGTTTTTT. This codes for CASSDYEKLFF.

This clone was counted only a few times. V is TRBV2 and J is TRBJ1-4, with D possibly TRBD1 on 6 matching bases. There are 13 residues in the CDR3. From germline, CDR1 is SNHLY and CDR2 FYNNEI. The ends were cut back, 8 bases at V and 4 bases at J, with 11 bases in the middle. In DNA form, the CDR3 reads TGTGCCAGCGGACAGAACTATAATGAAAAACTGTTTTTT. Protein product: CASGQNYNEKLFF.

This clone was recorded a few times. Other DNA sequences in this sample translate to the same CDR3. The chain joins TRBV4-1 to TRBJ2-3; D is possibly TRBD1 or TRBD2 (5 bases each). The CDR3 length is 16 residues. Germline CDR1 is MGHRA and CDR2 is YSYEKL. The V and J ends lost 1 base and 1 base respectively, with 12 bases between them. The CDR3 spells CASSQGGAGRTDTQYF. CDR3 bases: TGCGCCAGCAGCCAAGGGGGCGCGGGCCGCACAGATACGCAGTATTTT.

The count of this clone is one. J is TRBJ1-2 and V is TRBV28, with D unclear. Per the germline V gene, CDR1 is MDHEN and CDR2 is SYDVKM. Trimming removed 6 bases at V and 4 bases at J, with 18 bases between. CDR3 length equals 15 residues. The DNA for the CDR3 is TGTGCCAGCAGCAACCCCCAGGTTACCGTCTATGGCTACACCTTC. It specifies CASSNPQVTVYGYTF.

The genes are TRBV28 and TRBJ2-6, with 10 nucleotides matching TRBD1. V was pared by 2 bases and J by 1 base, with 2 bases of the junction left unmatched. The germline V gene has CDR1 MDHEN and CDR2 SYDVKM. CDR3 size: 17 residues. The CDR3 DNA is TGTGCCAGCAGTTTAATGGGACAGGGGTCTGGGGCCAACGTCCTGACTTTC. It yields the protein CASSLMGQGSGANVLTF.

V usage is TRBV9 and J usage is TRBJ1-1, with a weak D call TRBD1 (5 bases). Per germline, CDR1 SGDLS and CDR2 YYNGEE. V lost 0 bases, J lost 0 bases, and 9 bases lay in between. The CDR3 is 15 residues long. CDR3 region: CASSVVQGLNTEAFF. Here the CDR3 DNA reads TGTGCCAGCAGCGTAGTTCAGGGTCTGAACACTGAAGCTTTCTTT.

V and J are TRBV23-1 and TRBJ2-2; D might be TRBD2 (5 bases). TRBV23-1 is flagged as an ORF with uncertain function. V gave up 8 bases and J gave up 8 bases, with 18 bases separating them. The CDR3 consists of 14 residues. In DNA form, the CDR3 reads TGCGCCAGCCGCTCCGGGGTTGACCTAGGGGAGCTGTTTTTT. Amino acid sequence: CASRSGVDLGELFF.